This is a list of T cell receptor beta chains from one sample in a study of shared clonotypes between healthy human individuals. The method was immunoSEQ multiplex PCR; TCRdb's version includes in-frame clones alone and lacks a portion of them. Of 1.4 million to 1.5 million clones in the sample, around 95% were seen once. Sequenced sample: naive CD4+ T cells sorted from blood. These receptors were taken from a man aged 25 to 45 in good health. The CDR3 runs from the conserved cysteine through the conserved F or W. D genes are given only for firm matches. Clone size is not always given. Where it is, it says once, few, many or a class for expanded clones.

v_call: TRBV30; d_call: -; j_call: TRBJ2-3; clone_size: -; cdr3_aa: CAWSKSRSTDTQYF; cdr3_nt: TGTGCCTGGAGCAAGTCAAGGAGCACAGATACGCAGTATTTT
v_call: TRBV5-4; d_call: -; j_call: TRBJ1-5; clone_size: -; cdr3_aa: CASSLGGAHQPQHF; cdr3_nt: TGTGCCAGCAGCTTGGGGGGAGCTCATCAGCCCCAGCATTTT
v_call: TRBV7-9; d_call: -; j_call: TRBJ2-7; clone_size: -; cdr3_aa: CASSLAGSYEQYF; cdr3_nt: TGTGCCAGCAGCTTAGCAGGGTCCTACGAGCAGTACTTC
v_call: TRBV10-3; d_call: -; j_call: TRBJ1-1; clone_size: -; cdr3_aa: CAISDPTRNTEAFF; cdr3_nt: TGTGCCATCAGTGACCCCACAAGGAACACTGAAGCTTTCTTT
v_call: TRBV19; d_call: -; j_call: TRBJ1-5; clone_size: -; cdr3_aa: CASKIPGPQPQHF; cdr3_nt: TGTGCCAGTAAAATACCGGGCCCTCAGCCCCAGCATTTT
v_call: TRBV10-3; d_call: -; j_call: TRBJ1-2; clone_size: -; cdr3_aa: CAISDPTATSYGYTF; cdr3_nt: TGTGCCATCAGTGACCCGACAGCCACAAGCTATGGCTACACCTTC
v_call: TRBV5-4; d_call: TRBD1; j_call: TRBJ2-7; clone_size: -; cdr3_aa: CASSFRDRGLEQYF; cdr3_nt: TGTGCCAGCAGCTTCCGGGACAGGGGGTTGGAGCAGTACTTC
v_call: TRBV27; d_call: TRBD2; j_call: TRBJ2-7; clone_size: -; cdr3_aa: CASSRLAGLDEQYF; cdr3_nt: TGTGCCAGCAGCAGACTAGCGGGCTTGGACGAGCAGTACTTC
v_call: TRBV18; d_call: -; j_call: TRBJ1-2; clone_size: once; cdr3_aa: CASSPLDKSNYGYTF; cdr3_nt: TGTGCCAGCTCACCACTAGACAAGTCTAACTATGGCTACACCTTC
v_call: TRBV5-1; d_call: -; j_call: TRBJ1-4; clone_size: -; cdr3_aa: CASSSLRGGLATNEKLFF; cdr3_nt: TGCGCCAGCAGCTCCCTCCGGGGAGGTCTTGCAACTAATGAAAAACTGTTTTTT
v_call: TRBV10-1; d_call: -; j_call: TRBJ2-5; clone_size: -; cdr3_aa: CASSESSGTGETQYF; cdr3_nt: TGCGCCAGCAGTGAGTCAAGTGGAACTGGGGAGACCCAGTACTTC
v_call: TRBV28; d_call: -; j_call: TRBJ2-2; clone_size: -; cdr3_aa: CASSLWGAGGELFF; cdr3_nt: TGTGCCAGCAGTTTGTGGGGGGCCGGCGGGGAGCTGTTTTTT
v_call: TRBV29-1; d_call: -; j_call: TRBJ2-3; clone_size: once; cdr3_aa: CSVNLGGTDTQYF; cdr3_nt: TGCAGCGTTAACTTGGGTGGAACAGATACGCAGTATTTT
v_call: TRBV13; d_call: TRBD2; j_call: TRBJ2-3; clone_size: -; cdr3_aa: CASSPGWRGFTDTQYF; cdr3_nt: TGTGCCAGCAGCCCAGGGTGGCGGGGGTTCACAGATACGCAGTATTTT
v_call: TRBV7-8; d_call: TRBD2; j_call: TRBJ2-3; clone_size: once; cdr3_aa: CASSLGGTTPDTQYF; cdr3_nt: TGTGCCAGCAGCTTAGGCGGGACTACGCCAGATACGCAGTATTTT
v_call: TRBV18; d_call: TRBD1; j_call: TRBJ1-5; clone_size: -; cdr3_aa: CASSRRQGNQPQHF; cdr3_nt: TGTGCCAGCTCACGACGACAGGGAAACCAGCCCCAGCATTTT
v_call: TRBV5-1; d_call: -; j_call: TRBJ2-1; clone_size: -; cdr3_aa: CASSLARTDGSSYNEQFF; cdr3_nt: TGCGCCAGCAGCTTGGCCCGAACGGACGGGAGCTCCTACAATGAGCAGTTCTTC
v_call: TRBV5-1; d_call: TRBD2; j_call: TRBJ2-5; clone_size: -; cdr3_aa: CASSLLAGGPRETQYF; cdr3_nt: TGCGCCAGCAGCTTACTAGCGGGAGGGCCGAGGGAGACCCAGTACTTC
v_call: TRBV9; d_call: -; j_call: TRBJ2-2; clone_size: -; cdr3_aa: CASSVDSGELFF; cdr3_nt: TGTGCCAGCAGCGTAGATTCCGGGGAGCTGTTTTTT
v_call: TRBV7-6; d_call: -; j_call: TRBJ1-1; clone_size: -; cdr3_aa: CASSARGGNTEAFF; cdr3_nt: TGTGCCAGCAGCGCTCGGGGGGGGAACACTGAAGCTTTCTTT
v_call: TRBV19; d_call: -; j_call: TRBJ1-2; clone_size: -; cdr3_aa: CASSTRPTNYGYTF; cdr3_nt: TGTGCCAGTAGTACCAGACCGACCAACTATGGCTACACCTTC
v_call: TRBV4-3; d_call: -; j_call: TRBJ1-4; clone_size: -; cdr3_aa: CASSQGGWGGGKLFF; cdr3_nt: TGCGCCAGCAGCCAAGGAGGGTGGGGAGGAGGGAAACTGTTTTTT
v_call: TRBV18; d_call: TRBD1; j_call: TRBJ2-3; clone_size: -; cdr3_aa: CASSQKTGVNYF; cdr3_nt: TGTGCCAGCTCACAAAAGACAGGGGTGAATTATTTT
v_call: TRBV7-9; d_call: -; j_call: TRBJ2-3; clone_size: -; cdr3_aa: CASGTSTDTQYF; cdr3_nt: TGTGCCAGTGGGACTAGCACAGATACGCAGTATTTT
v_call: TRBV11-2; d_call: -; j_call: TRBJ1-5; clone_size: -; cdr3_aa: CASSLGIGPNQPQHF; cdr3_nt: TGTGCCAGCAGCTTAGGCATAGGCCCAAATCAGCCCCAGCATTTT
v_call: TRBV29-1; d_call: TRBD1; j_call: TRBJ2-6; clone_size: -; cdr3_aa: CSVRDRGQSGANVLTF; cdr3_nt: TGCAGCGTTCGGGACAGGGGGCAGTCTGGGGCCAACGTCCTGACTTTC
v_call: TRBV4-1; d_call: TRBD1; j_call: TRBJ2-7; clone_size: -; cdr3_aa: CASSQALTGGYEQYF; cdr3_nt: TGCGCCAGCAGCCAAGCCTTGACAGGGGGGTACGAGCAGTACTTC
v_call: TRBV5-4; d_call: -; j_call: TRBJ1-4; clone_size: -; cdr3_aa: CASSLGGTSGVKLFF; cdr3_nt: TGTGCCAGCAGCTTGGGTGGGACAAGCGGTGTAAAACTGTTTTTT
v_call: TRBV10-3; d_call: TRBD1; j_call: TRBJ2-1; clone_size: -; cdr3_aa: CAISESRTGFAYNEQFF; cdr3_nt: TGTGCCATCAGTGAGTCTCGGACAGGGTTTGCCTACAATGAGCAGTTCTTC
v_call: TRBV5-4; d_call: -; j_call: TRBJ2-3; clone_size: -; cdr3_aa: CASSFLESDTQYF; cdr3_nt: TGTGCCAGCAGCTTCCTAGAATCGGATACGCAGTATTTT
v_call: TRBV11-2; d_call: -; j_call: TRBJ2-5; clone_size: -; cdr3_aa: CASSLIRGLAETQYF; cdr3_nt: TGTGCCAGCAGCTTAATCCGGGGACTCGCAGAGACCCAGTACTTC